This TCR beta chain stems from a study of breast tumors, draining lymph nodes, adjacent tissues. Germline V gene sequence: CDR1 SGHNT, CDR2 YYREEE (reference sequence). The junction had 7 bases not matched to a gene; V was cut back by 2 bases and J by 9 bases. This CDR3 region has 14 residues. From the multiplex PCR reads, TCRdb called clonotypes with MiXCR, one entry per CDR3 protein. The sample lists about 200,000 distinct CDR3 sequences; approximately 33% were seen once. Axillary draining lymph nodes of breast cancer patients supplied the node samples. Broader study findings: Compared with basal-like, luminal-like tumors shared significantly more repertoire with nontumor tissue.

In regard to this clonotype: Its antigen remains unknown. A much larger clone differs by one base, so this may be a read error.

The material sequenced was axillary lymph node tissue. V and J are TRBV5-4 and TRBJ1-2; TRBD1 agrees at 10 bases. This TCR was recovered from a female donor with breast cancer. Some clones in this sample may be carry-over from other donors' samples. The CDR3: CASSLMGQGYRYTF. The CDR3 DNA follows: TGTGCCAGCAGCTTAATGGGACAGGGGTATCGCTACACCTTC.